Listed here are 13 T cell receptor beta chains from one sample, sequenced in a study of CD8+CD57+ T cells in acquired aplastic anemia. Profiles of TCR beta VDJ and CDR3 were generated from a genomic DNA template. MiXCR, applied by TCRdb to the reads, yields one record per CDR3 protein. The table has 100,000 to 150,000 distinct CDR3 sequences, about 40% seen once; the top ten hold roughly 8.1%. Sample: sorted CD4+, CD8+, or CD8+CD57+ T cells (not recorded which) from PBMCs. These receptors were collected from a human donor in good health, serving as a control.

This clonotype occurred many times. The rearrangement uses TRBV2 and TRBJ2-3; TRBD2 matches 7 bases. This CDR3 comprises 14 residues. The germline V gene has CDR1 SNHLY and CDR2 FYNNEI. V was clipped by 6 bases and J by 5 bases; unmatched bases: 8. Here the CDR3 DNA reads TGTGCCAGCAGAACTAGCGTCGCGCGAGATACGCAGTATTTT. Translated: CASRTSVARDTQYF.

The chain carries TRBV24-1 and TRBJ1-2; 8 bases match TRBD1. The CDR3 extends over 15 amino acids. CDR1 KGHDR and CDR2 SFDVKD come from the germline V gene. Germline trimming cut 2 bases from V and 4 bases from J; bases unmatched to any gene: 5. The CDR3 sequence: CATSDSGQGAYGYTF. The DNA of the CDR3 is TGTGCCACCAGTGATTCCGGACAGGGCGCCTATGGCTACACCTTC.

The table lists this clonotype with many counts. The CDR3 DNA is TGCGCCAGCTGTCAGACAGAGAACACTGAAGCTTTCTTT. Translated: CASCQTENTEAFF. The chain has TRBV5-1 and TRBJ1-1; perhaps TRBD1 as D (5 bases). The V end was cut by 7 bases, the J end by 1 base, with 11 bases between. The CDR3 runs 13 residues. The germline V gene encodes CDR1 SGHRS and CDR2 YFSETQ.

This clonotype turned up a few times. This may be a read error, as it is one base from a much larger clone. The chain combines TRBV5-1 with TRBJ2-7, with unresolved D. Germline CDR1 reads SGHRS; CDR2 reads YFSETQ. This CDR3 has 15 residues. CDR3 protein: CARSLDTGTSYEQYF. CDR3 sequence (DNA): TGCGCCCGCAGCTTGGATACGGGTACTTCCTACGAGCAGTACTTC.

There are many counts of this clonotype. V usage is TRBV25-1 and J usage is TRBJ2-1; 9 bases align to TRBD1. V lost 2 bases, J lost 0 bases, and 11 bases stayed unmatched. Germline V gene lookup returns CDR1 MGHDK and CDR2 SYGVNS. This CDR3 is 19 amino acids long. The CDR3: CASSEGRITGGSSYNEQFF. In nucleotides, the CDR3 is TGTGCCAGCAGTGAAGGCCGGATCACAGGGGGCAGCTCCTACAATGAGCAGTTCTTC.

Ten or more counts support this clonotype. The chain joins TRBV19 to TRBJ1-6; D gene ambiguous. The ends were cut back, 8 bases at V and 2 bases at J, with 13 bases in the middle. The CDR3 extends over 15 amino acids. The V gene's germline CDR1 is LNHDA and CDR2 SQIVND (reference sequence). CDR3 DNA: TGTGCCAGTGACGTTGGACGGACCTATAATTCACCCCTCCACTTT. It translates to CASDVGRTYNSPLHF. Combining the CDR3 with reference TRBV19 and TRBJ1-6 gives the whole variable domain DGGITQSPKYLFRKEGQNVTLSCEQNLNHDAMYWYRQDPGQGLRLIYYSQIVNDFQKGDIAEGYSVSREKKESFPLTVTSAQKNPTAFYLCASDVGRTYNSPLHFGNGTRLTVT.

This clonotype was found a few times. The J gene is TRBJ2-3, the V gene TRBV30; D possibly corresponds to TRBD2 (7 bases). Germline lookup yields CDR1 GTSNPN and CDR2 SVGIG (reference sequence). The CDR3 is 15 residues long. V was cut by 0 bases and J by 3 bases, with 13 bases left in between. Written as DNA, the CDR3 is TGTGCCTGGAGTGTACTACGGGGGGCAACAGATACGCAGTATTTT. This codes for CAWSVLRGATDTQYF.

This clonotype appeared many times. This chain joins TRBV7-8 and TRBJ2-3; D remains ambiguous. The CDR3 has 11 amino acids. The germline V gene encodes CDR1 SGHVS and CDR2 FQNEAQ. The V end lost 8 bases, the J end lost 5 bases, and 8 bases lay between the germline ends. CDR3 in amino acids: CASGIGDTQYF. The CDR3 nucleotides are TGTGCCAGCGGCATCGGAGATACGCAGTATTTT.

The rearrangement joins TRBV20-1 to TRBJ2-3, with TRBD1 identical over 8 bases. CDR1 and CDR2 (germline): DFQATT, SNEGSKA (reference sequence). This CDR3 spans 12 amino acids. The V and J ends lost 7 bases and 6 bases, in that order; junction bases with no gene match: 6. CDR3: CSGTDREDTQYF. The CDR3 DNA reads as TGCAGTGGCACGGACAGGGAGGATACGCAGTATTTT.

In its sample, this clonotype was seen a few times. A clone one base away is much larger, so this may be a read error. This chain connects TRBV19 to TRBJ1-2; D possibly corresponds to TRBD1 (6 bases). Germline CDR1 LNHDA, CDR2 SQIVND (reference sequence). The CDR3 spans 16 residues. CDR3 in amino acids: CAGSISGTYSGYGYTF. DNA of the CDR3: TGTGCCGGTAGTATCTCCGGGACATACAGTGGGTATGGCTACACCTTC.

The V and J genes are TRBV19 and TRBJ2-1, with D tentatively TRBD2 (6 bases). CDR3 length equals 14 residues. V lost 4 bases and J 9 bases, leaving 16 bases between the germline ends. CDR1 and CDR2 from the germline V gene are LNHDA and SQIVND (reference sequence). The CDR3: CASSRRGGWGEQFF. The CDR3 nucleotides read TGTGCCAGTAGTAGGAGGGGTGGATGGGGTGAGCAGTTCTTC.

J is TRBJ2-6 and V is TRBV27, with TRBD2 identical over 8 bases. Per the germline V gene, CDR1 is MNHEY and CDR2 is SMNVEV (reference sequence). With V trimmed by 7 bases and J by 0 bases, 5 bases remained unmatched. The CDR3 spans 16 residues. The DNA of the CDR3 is TGTGCCAGCACTAGCGGGTACGGCTCTGGGGCCAACGTCCTGACTTTC. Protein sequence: CASTSGYGSGANVLTF. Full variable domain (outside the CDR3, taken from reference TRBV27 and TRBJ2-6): EAQVTQNPRYLITVTGKKLTVTCSQNMNHEYMSWYRQDPGLGLRQIYYSMNVEVTDKGDVPEGYKVSRKEKRNFPLILESPSPNQTSLYFCASTSGYGSGANVLTFGAGSRLTVL.

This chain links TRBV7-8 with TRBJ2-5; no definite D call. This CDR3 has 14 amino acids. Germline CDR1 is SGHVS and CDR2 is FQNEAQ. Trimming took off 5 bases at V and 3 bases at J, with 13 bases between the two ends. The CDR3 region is CASSPETAKETQYF. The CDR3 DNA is TGTGCCAGCAGCCCCGAGACGGCCAAAGAGACCCAGTACTTC.